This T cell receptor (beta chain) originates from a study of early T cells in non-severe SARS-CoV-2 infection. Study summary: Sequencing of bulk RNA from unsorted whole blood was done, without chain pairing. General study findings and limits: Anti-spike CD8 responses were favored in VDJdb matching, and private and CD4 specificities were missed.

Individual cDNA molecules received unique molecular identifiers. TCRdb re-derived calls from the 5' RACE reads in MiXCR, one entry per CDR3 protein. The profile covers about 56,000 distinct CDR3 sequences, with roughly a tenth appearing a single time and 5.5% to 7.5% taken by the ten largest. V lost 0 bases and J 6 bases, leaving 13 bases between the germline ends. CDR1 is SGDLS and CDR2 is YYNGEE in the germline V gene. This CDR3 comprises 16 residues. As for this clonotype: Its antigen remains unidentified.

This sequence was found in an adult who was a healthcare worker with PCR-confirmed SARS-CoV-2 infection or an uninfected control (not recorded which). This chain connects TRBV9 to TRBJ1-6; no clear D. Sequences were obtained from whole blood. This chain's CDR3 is CASSVDEGQRNSPLHF. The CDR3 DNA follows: TGTGCCAGCAGCGTAGATGAAGGGCAGCGTAATTCACCCCTCCACTTT.